The 18 T cell receptor beta chains listed next were all sequenced from one sample in a study of T cells after yellow fever vaccination. TCRdb reprocessed the 5' RACE reads with MiXCR, giving one entry per CDR3 protein. The table records about 340,000 distinct CDR3 sequences, 8.7% of them present only once. Sequenced here: PBMCs, sampled on the day of the first yellow fever vaccination. The receptor source for this set is a man aged 18 to 29 who received the YFV17D yellow fever vaccine.

The chain couples TRBV6-2 or TRBV6-3 to TRBJ2-5, with no clear D. There are 11 residues in the CDR3. The V end was cut by 5 bases, the J end by 7 bases, with 8 bases between. CDR1 is MNHEY, CDR2 SVGEGT, per germline. The CDR3 loop reads CASSQPRTQYF. DNA of the CDR3: TGTGCCAGCAGTCAGCCGAGGACCCAGTACTTC.

V usage is TRBV18 and J usage is TRBJ1-2, with D perhaps matching TRBD1 (6 bases). Deletions cut 2 bases from V and 8 bases from J, with 21 bases between. The CDR3 covers 16 residues. The germline CDR1 and CDR2 sequences are KGHSH and LQKENI. CDR3 protein: CASSPFTQQGLGGYTF. CDR3 nucleotide sequence: TGTGCCAGCTCACCATTTACTCAACAGGGACTAGGGGGCTACACCTTC. The full variable domain, with the rest looked up from reference TRBV18 and TRBJ1-2, is NAGVMQNPRHLVRRRGQEARLRCSPMKGHSHVYWYRQLPEEGLKFMVYLQKENIIDESGMPKERFSAEFPKEGPSILRIQQVVRGDSAAYFCASSPFTQQGLGGYTFGSGTRLTVV.

This clonotype was seen a few times. The chain joins TRBV7-9 to TRBJ2-1; no reliable D call. The V end lost 3 bases, the J end lost 0 bases, and 15 bases lay between the germline ends. This CDR3 region has 17 residues. CDR1 is SEHNR, CDR2 FQNEAQ, per germline (reference sequence). This CDR3 is CASSFFGDPSSYNEQFF. The CDR3 DNA sequence: TGTGCCAGCAGCTTTTTTGGGGATCCCAGCTCCTACAATGAGCAGTTCTTC.

In this sample, this clonotype turned up many times. The chain carries TRBV7-6 and TRBJ2-1, with 8 nucleotides matching TRBD1. The junction had 4 bases not matched to a gene; V was cut back by 5 bases and J by 7 bases. Germline V gives CDR1 SGHVS, CDR2 FNYEAQ. This CDR3 has 13 residues. CDR3: CASSGQGWNEQFF. CDR3 DNA sequence: TGTGCCAGCAGCGGACAGGGTTGGAATGAGCAGTTCTTC.

V gene TRBV6-5 combines with J gene TRBJ2-7; no reliable D call. The CDR3 length is 15 residues. Between the trimmed V and J ends, which lost 2 bases and 2 bases, there was a span of 13 bases. The germline gives CDR1 MNHEY, CDR2 SVGAGI. The CDR3 DNA follows: TGTGCCAGCAGTTACGGGCGACTGGACCCCTACGAGCAGTACTTC. Residues: CASSYGRLDPYEQYF.

The table lists this clonotype with many counts. The V call is TRBV4-2, the J call TRBJ2-7; 9 bases agree with TRBD1. The germline CDR1 and CDR2 sequences are LGHNA and YNFKEQ. The J segment lost 3 bases and the V segment lost 8 bases, leaving 8 bases of the junction unmatched. CDR3 length: 14 amino acids. The CDR3 DNA follows: TGTGCCAGCGGAAACGACAGGGGGAACTACGAGCAGTACTTC. The encoded protein is CASGNDRGNYEQYF.

V gene TRBV5-5 combines with J gene TRBJ2-7; TRBD1 might be the D (5 bases). Germline V gene data show CDR1 as SGHKS and CDR2 as YYEKEE (reference sequence). The CDR3 has 16 amino acids. The V gene lost 2 bases and the J gene lost 5 bases, with 20 bases spanning the gap. The CDR3 loop reads CASSFQSGQGFHEQYF. The CDR3 DNA reads as TGTGCCAGCAGCTTTCAATCCGGCCAGGGCTTCCACGAGCAGTACTTC.

The chain couples TRBV4-3 to TRBJ2-2; maybe TRBD1 (7 bases). The germline V gene encodes CDR1 LGHNA and CDR2 YSLEER. The CDR3 spans 15 residues. Trimming cost V 6 bases and J 7 bases, with 18 bases left between them. The CDR3 region has the DNA TGCGCCAGCAGTTTGGAGGGGGCTGGGGGCGGGGAGCTGTTTTTT. Translation gives CASSLEGAGGGELFF.

This clonotype was seen a few times. The DNA is omitted, as the CDR3 cannot be located on it reliably, and the CDR3 follows TCRdb's listing. V is TRBV10-1 and J is TRBJ2-7; TRBD2 is the table's D call, not checked against the DNA. CDR1 and CDR2 from the germline V gene are WNHNN and SYGVQD (reference sequence). The CDR3 sequence runs 21 residues, both termini included. The CDR3 loop reads CASSESTFGASGGTLSYEQYV.

The chain combines TRBV4-1 with TRBJ1-6; no definite D call. Trimming removed 0 bases from V and 6 bases from J, with 6 bases in between. The CDR3 is 14 residues long. Per germline, CDR1 MGHRA and CDR2 YSYEKL. The CDR3: CASSQDGSNSPLHF. Here the CDR3 DNA reads TGCGCCAGCAGCCAAGACGGAAGTAATTCACCCCTCCACTTT.

The DNA for the CDR3 is TGTGCCAGCAGCCTAGACAGGGGCGCTTCACCCCTCCACTTT. This sequence encodes CASSLDRGASPLHF. The V and J genes are TRBV7-2 and TRBJ1-6; TRBD1 matches 8 bases. CDR1 and CDR2 (germline): SGHTA, FQGNSA. Losses at the gene ends were 5 bases for V and 9 bases for J; bases not matched to a gene: 6. The CDR3 extends over 14 amino acids.

The rearrangement links TRBV5-5 to TRBJ1-1, with D tentatively TRBD1 (5 bases). Germline CDR1 and CDR2: SGHKS and YYEKEE (reference sequence). The CDR3 length is 15 residues. Trimming took 1 base from V and 4 from J, leaving 14 bases between them. Here the CDR3 DNA reads TGTGCCAGCAGCTTGAACCCCATTGGGGGCACTGAAGCTTTCTTT. It specifies CASSLNPIGGTEAFF.

This chain connects TRBV7-9 to TRBJ2-1, with D possibly TRBD2 on 6 matching bases. Trimming shortened V by 5 bases and J by 9 bases, and 14 bases separated the two germline ends. Germline V gene data show CDR1 as SEHNR and CDR2 as FQNEAQ (reference sequence). The CDR3 spans 13 residues. As DNA, the CDR3 is TGTGCCAGCAGCCCGACTAGTTTGGCTGAGCAGTTCTTC. Translated, it gives CASSPTSLAEQFF.

This clonotype was found a few times. The chain is built from TRBV7-9 and TRBJ1-6; TRBD1 is a possible D gene (5 bases). This CDR3 has 14 residues. The V gene's germline CDR1 is SEHNR and CDR2 FQNEAQ (reference sequence). V was cut by 2 bases and J by 9 bases, with 11 bases left in between. The CDR3 DNA reads as TGTGCCAGCAGCTTACGCGCCGACAGTTCACCCCTCCACTTT. It codes for CASSLRADSSPLHF.

This clonotype has a handful of counts. The V gene is TRBV29-1, the J gene TRBJ1-1; D is uncertain. V shed 4 bases and J shed 2 bases, with 14 bases lying between them. Germline loops: CDR1 SQVTM, CDR2 ANQGSEA. This CDR3 contains 14 residues. The chain's CDR3 is CSVGEYVRNTEAFF. CDR3 DNA sequence: TGCAGCGTTGGAGAGTACGTGAGAAACACTGAAGCTTTCTTT.

This clonotype was recorded many times. V is TRBV2 and J is TRBJ2-1, with 8 positions matching TRBD1. There are 13 residues in the CDR3. Unmatched junction bases numbered 3, after V lost 11 bases and J lost 0 bases. Germline V gene data show CDR1 as SNHLY and CDR2 as FYNNEI. CDR3 protein: CAGGTGSYNEQFF. The CDR3 DNA sequence: TGTGCCGGAGGGACAGGCTCCTACAATGAGCAGTTCTTC.

At least ten counts were recorded for this clonotype. The chain uses TRBV12-3 or TRBV12-4 and TRBJ1-1, with D hard to call. V lost 7 bases, J lost 4 bases, and 4 bases lay in between. The CDR3 runs 10 residues. The CDR3 sequence: CASKGTEAFF. The CDR3 DNA follows: TGTGCCAGCAAAGGCACTGAAGCTTTCTTT.

This sequence joins TRBV18 and TRBJ2-3; TRBD2 matches 8 bases. CDR1 is KGHSH and CDR2 is LQKENI in the germline V gene. The J segment lost 3 bases and the V segment lost 3 bases, leaving 5 bases of the junction unmatched. CDR3 size: 15 residues. In DNA, the CDR3 is TGTGCCAGCTCACCCGTGCGGGGGGCTACAGATACGCAGTATTTT. Encoded protein: CASSPVRGATDTQYF.